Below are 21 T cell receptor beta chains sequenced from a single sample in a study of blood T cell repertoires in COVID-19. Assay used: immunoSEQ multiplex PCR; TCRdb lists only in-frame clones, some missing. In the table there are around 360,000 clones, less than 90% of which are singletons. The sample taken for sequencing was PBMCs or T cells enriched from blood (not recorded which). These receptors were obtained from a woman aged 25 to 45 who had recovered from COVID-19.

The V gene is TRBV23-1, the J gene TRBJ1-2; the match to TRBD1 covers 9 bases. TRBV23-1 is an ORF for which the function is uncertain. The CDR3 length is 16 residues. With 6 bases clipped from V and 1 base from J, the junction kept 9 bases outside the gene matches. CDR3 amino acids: CASRRPGQGNNYGYTF. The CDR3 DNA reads TGCGCCAGCAGGCGCCCGGGACAGGGAAATAACTATGGCTACACCTTC.

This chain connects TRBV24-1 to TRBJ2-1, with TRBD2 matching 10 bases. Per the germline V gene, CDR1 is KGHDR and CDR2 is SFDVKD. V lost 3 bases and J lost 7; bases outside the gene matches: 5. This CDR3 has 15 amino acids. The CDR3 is CATSDASGGYNEQFF. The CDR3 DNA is TGTGCCACCAGTGATGCTAGCGGGGGCTATAATGAGCAGTTCTTC.

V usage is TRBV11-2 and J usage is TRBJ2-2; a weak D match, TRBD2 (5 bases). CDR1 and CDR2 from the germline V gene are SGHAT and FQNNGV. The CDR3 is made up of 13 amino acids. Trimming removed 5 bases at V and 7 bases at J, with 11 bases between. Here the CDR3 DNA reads TGTGCCAGCAGCCAATACGGAGGCGGGGAGCTGTTTTTT. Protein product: CASSQYGGGELFF.

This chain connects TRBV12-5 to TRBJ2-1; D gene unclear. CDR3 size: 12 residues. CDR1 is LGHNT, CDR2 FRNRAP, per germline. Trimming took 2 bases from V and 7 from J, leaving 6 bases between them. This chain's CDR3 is CASGLMSNEQFF. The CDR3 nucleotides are TGTGCTAGTGGTTTGATGTCGAATGAGCAGTTCTTC.

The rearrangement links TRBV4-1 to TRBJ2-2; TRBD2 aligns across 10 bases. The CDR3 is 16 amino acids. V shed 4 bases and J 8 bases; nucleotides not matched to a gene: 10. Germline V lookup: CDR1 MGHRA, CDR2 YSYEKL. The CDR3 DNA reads TGCGCCAGCAGCCCATCTAGCGGGAGTGATTTTGGGGAGCTGTTTTTT. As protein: CASSPSSGSDFGELFF.

DNA of the CDR3: TGTGCCAGTAGTAGTTTAGCGGACTACAATGAGCAGTTCTTC. Its protein is CASSSLADYNEQFF. The chain uses TRBV19 and TRBJ2-1; D might be TRBD2 (6 bases). V was clipped by 4 bases and J by 3 bases, with 10 bases between them. The germline gives CDR1 LNHDA, CDR2 SQIVND (reference sequence). The CDR3 spans 14 residues.

This chain's CDR3 is CASSSGGGRPLHF. In nucleotides, the CDR3 is TGTGCCAGTAGCTCAGGGGGAGGTCGACCCCTCCACTTT. The rearrangement links TRBV19 to TRBJ1-6, with 7 bases fitting TRBD1. The CDR3 sequence is 13 residues long. The germline V gene encodes CDR1 LNHDA and CDR2 SQIVND (reference sequence). The trim removed 6 bases at V and 12 bases at J, leaving 8 bases unmatched.

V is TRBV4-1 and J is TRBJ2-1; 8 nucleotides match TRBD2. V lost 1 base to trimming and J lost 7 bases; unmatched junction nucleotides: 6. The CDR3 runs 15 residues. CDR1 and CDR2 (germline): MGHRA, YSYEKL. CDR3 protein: CASSQGRGARNEQFF. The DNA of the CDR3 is TGCGCCAGCAGCCAAGGGCGGGGGGCGCGGAATGAGCAGTTCTTC.

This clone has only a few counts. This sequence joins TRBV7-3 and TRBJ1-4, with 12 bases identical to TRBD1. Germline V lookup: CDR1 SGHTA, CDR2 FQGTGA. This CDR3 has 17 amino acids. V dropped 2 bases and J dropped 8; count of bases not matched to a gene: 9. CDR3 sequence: CASSLSGQGAPREKLFF. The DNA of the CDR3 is TGTGCCAGCAGCTTATCGGGACAGGGGGCGCCCAGGGAAAAACTGTTTTTT.

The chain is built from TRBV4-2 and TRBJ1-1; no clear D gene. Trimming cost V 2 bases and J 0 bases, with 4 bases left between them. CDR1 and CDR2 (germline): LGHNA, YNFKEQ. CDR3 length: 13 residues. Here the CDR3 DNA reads TGTGCCAGCAGCCAAACAGTGAACACTGAAGCTTTCTTT. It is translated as CASSQTVNTEAFF.

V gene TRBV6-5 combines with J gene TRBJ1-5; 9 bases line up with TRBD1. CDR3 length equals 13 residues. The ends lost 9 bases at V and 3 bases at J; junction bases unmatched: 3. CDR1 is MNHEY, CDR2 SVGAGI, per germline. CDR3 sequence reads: CASGDRVNQPQHF. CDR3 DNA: TGTGCCAGTGGGGACAGGGTCAATCAGCCCCAGCATTTT.

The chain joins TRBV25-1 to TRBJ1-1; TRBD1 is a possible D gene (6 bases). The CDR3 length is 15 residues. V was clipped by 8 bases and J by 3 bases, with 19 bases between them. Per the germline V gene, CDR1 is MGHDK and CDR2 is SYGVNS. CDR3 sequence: CASSLLTGDHTEAFF. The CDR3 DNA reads TGTGCCAGCTCCCTCCTGACAGGTGATCACACTGAAGCTTTCTTT.

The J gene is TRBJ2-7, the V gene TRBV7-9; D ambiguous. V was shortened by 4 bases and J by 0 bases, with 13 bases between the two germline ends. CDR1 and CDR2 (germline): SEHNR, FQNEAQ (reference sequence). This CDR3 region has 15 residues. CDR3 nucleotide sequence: TGTGCCAGCAGCTCCACCGGGTCTACCTCCTACGAGCAGTACTTC. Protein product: CASSSTGSTSYEQYF.

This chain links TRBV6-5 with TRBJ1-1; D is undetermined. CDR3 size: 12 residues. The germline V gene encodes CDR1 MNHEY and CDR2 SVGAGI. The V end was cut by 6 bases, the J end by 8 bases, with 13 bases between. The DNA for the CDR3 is TGTGCCAGCAGCCCAGCGGGCTGGGAAGCTTTCTTT. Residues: CASSPAGWEAFF.

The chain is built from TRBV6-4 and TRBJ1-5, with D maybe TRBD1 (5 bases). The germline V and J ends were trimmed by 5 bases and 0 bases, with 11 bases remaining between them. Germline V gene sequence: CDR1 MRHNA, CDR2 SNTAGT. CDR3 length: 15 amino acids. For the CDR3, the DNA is TGTGCCAGCAGTCTCGACAGCTATAGCAATCAGCCCCAGCATTTT. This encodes CASSLDSYSNQPQHF.

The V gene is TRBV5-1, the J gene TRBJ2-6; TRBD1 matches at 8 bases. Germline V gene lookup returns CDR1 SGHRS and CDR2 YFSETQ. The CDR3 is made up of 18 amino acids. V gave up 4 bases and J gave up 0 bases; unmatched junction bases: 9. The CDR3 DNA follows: TGCGCCAGCAGCCAGATGGGACAGGCAAGCTCTGGGGCCAACGTCCTGACTTTC. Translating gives CASSQMGQASSGANVLTF.

The CDR3 is CSAGGTSNEQFF. The CDR3 bases are TGCAGTGCTGGTGGGACTAGCAATGAGCAGTTCTTC. This chain uses TRBV20-1 with TRBJ2-1; 8 positions agree with TRBD2. The CDR3 totals 12 residues. The J segment lost 6 bases and the V segment lost 5 bases, leaving 3 bases of the junction unmatched. CDR1 is DFQATT and CDR2 is SNEGSKA in the germline V gene (reference sequence).

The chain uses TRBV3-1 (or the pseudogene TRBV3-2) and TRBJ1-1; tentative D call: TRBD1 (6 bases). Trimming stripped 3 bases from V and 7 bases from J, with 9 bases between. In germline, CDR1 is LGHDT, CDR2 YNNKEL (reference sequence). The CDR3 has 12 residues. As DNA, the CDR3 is TGTGCCAGCAGCCAGGACAGAAGTGAAGCTTTCTTT. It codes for CASSQDRSEAFF.

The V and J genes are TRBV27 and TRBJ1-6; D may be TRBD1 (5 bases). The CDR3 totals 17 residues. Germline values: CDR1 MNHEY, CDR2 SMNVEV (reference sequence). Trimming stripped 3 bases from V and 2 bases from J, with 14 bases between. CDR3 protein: CASSFSGGSTYNSPLHF. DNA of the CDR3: TGTGCCAGCAGTTTTTCGGGGGGTAGCACCTATAATTCACCCCTCCACTTT.

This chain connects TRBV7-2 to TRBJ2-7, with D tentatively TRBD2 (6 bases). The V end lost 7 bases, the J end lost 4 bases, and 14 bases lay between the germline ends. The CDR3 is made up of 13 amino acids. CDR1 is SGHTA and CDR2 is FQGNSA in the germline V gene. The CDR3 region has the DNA TGTGCCAGCAAATGGCTAGCGTCATACGAGCAGTACTTC. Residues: CASKWLASYEQYF.

The CDR3 DNA reads TGTGCCAGCAGTGATAGGGGAAGCAATCAGCCCCAGCATTTT. As protein: CASSDRGSNQPQHF. The chain links TRBV2 to TRBJ1-5; TRBD1 might be the D (5 bases). V dropped 3 bases and J dropped 1 base, with 7 bases sitting between them. The CDR3 contains 14 residues. In germline, CDR1 is SNHLY, CDR2 FYNNEI.